The 18 T cell receptor beta chains below come from one sample, sequenced in a study of blood T cell repertoires in COVID-19 (dated by TCRdb to the early 2020s). To prepare the library, the immunoSEQ multiplex PCR assay was applied. TCRdb took this table from immuneACCESS and kept in-frame rearrangements with V and J called. Such tables lack part of the clones; where checked against another copy, unresolved V genes explain under half of the gap, and the rest is unexplained. The sample yields approximately 26,000 clones; approximately 92% were counted once. Clones ranked in the top ten supply about 1.9% of the sample. Material for sequencing was peripheral blood. The receptors were gathered from a human donor in a cohort sampled during active COVID-19.

CDR3 DNA: TGTGCCAGCAACCGTGATTCAGATCAGCCCCAGCATTTT. It is translated as CASNRDSDQPQHF. The V gene is TRBV28, the J gene TRBJ1-5; D remains unclear. Germline V gene sequence: CDR1 MDHEN, CDR2 SYDVKM. Trimming took off 7 bases at V and 5 bases at J, with 12 bases between the two ends. The CDR3 covers 13 residues.

This clone showed up just once. The chain is built from TRBV28 and TRBJ1-4, with 8 bases matching TRBD1. V trimming: 6 bases; J trimming: 7 bases; junction bases outside the gene matches: 7. Germline V gene data show CDR1 as MDHEN and CDR2 as SYDVKM. There are 14 residues in the CDR3. CDR3 in DNA: TGTGCCAGCAGGGCGACAGGGGTGGGTGAAAAACTGTTTTTT. Amino acids: CASRATGVGEKLFF.

CDR3 nucleotides: TGTGCCTGGAGTAGGAACAGCGGGACCCAGTACTTC. Translating it yields CAWSRNSGTQYF. The chain has TRBV30 and TRBJ2-5, with a possible D match to TRBD2 (5 bases). The CDR3 has 12 amino acids. The V gene lost 2 bases and the J gene lost 7 bases, with 11 bases spanning the gap. CDR1 is GTSNPN and CDR2 is SVGIG in the germline V gene (reference sequence).

The V call is TRBV27, the J call TRBJ1-4; D is possibly TRBD1 (5 bases). The ends were cut back, 5 bases at V and 8 bases at J, with 15 bases in the middle. This CDR3 is built from 14 residues. In germline, CDR1 is MNHEY, CDR2 SMNVEV (reference sequence). CDR3 DNA: TGTGCCAGCAGTCCCGGCTGGGCAGGGGAAAAACTGTTTTTT. It translates to CASSPGWAGEKLFF.

The chain carries TRBV11-2 and TRBJ2-5, with 11 bases fitting TRBD2. Germline CDR1 reads SGHAT; CDR2 reads FQNNGV. This CDR3 region has 16 residues. Germline trimming cut 0 bases from V and 5 bases from J; bases unmatched to any gene: 5. CDR3 residues: CASSLDTSGRPETQYF. DNA of the CDR3: TGTGCCAGCAGCTTAGATACTAGCGGGAGACCGGAGACCCAGTACTTC.

This clone was counted a single time. The V call is TRBV7-9, the J call TRBJ1-2; D is unclear. The CDR3 runs to 13 residues. Germline V lookup: CDR1 SEHNR, CDR2 FQNEAQ (reference sequence). V shed 2 bases and J shed 4 bases, with 8 bases lying between them. CDR3: CASSLLAGYGYTF. The CDR3 DNA sequence: TGTGCCAGCAGCTTATTGGCGGGCTATGGCTACACCTTC.

The chain carries TRBV13 and TRBJ2-7, with 11 nucleotides matching TRBD2. V trimming: 5 bases; J trimming: 5 bases; junction bases outside the gene matches: 5. Germline loops: CDR1 PRHDT, CDR2 FYEKMQ (reference sequence). The CDR3 runs to 14 residues. The DNA for the CDR3 is TGTGCCAGCAGCATTAGCGGGAGGGGCCACGAGCAGTACTTC. Protein: CASSISGRGHEQYF.

The rearrangement links TRBV5-4 to TRBJ1-2; D remains ambiguous. Germline V gene lookup returns CDR1 SGHNT and CDR2 YYREEE (reference sequence). Trimming shortened V by 0 bases and J by 0 bases, and 9 bases separated the two germline ends. The CDR3 has 15 residues. This chain's CDR3 is CASSLDLFANYGYTF. CDR3 nucleotide sequence: TGTGCCAGCAGCTTGGATCTTTTTGCTAACTATGGCTACACCTTC.

The CDR3 loop is CASSPGLAGGFGAQYF. CDR3 DNA sequence: TGTGCCAGCAGCCCGGGACTAGCGGGAGGGTTCGGGGCCCAGTACTTC. The chain has TRBV2 and TRBJ2-5; 16 nucleotides match TRBD2. Germline assignment: CDR1 SNHLY and CDR2 FYNNEI. Losses at the gene ends were 6 bases for V and 9 bases for J; bases not matched to a gene: 10. This CDR3 has 16 amino acids.

This chain links TRBV6-6 with TRBJ2-3; 8 bases agree with TRBD2. Losses at the gene ends were 4 bases for V and 1 base for J; bases not matched to a gene: 7. The germline gives CDR1 MNHNY, CDR2 SVGAGI (reference sequence). CDR3 length equals 16 residues. In DNA form, the CDR3 reads TGTGCCAGCAGTTTAGCCTTAGCGGGGCGCACAGATACGCAGTATTTT. This sequence encodes CASSLALAGRTDTQYF.

V and J are TRBV5-8 and TRBJ2-7; 8 nucleotides align to TRBD2. The trim removed 4 bases at V and 5 bases at J, leaving 8 bases unmatched. Germline CDR1 and CDR2: SGHTS and YDEGEE. The CDR3 covers 14 residues. The CDR3 sequence: CASSRGRIIDEQYF. For the CDR3, the DNA is TGTGCCAGCAGCCGCGGGAGGATTATCGACGAGCAGTACTTC.

CDR3 sequence (DNA): TGCGCCAGCAGCCAAGAGAAGCCCAGCGGCACCGGGGAGCTGTTTTTT. Its protein product is CASSQEKPSGTGELFF. The chain uses TRBV4-1 and TRBJ2-2; maybe TRBD2 (5 bases). Deletions cut 0 bases from V and 4 bases from J, with 12 bases between. The V gene's germline CDR1 is MGHRA and CDR2 YSYEKL. The CDR3 has 16 residues.

The CDR3 is CASSYTASPSSYNSPLHF. The CDR3 coding sequence is TGTGCCAGCAGCTATACAGCTAGCCCTAGCTCCTATAATTCACCCCTCCACTTT. The chain combines TRBV5-4 with TRBJ1-6; D gene unclear. The V gene lost 3 bases and the J gene lost 0 bases, with 16 bases spanning the gap. This CDR3 has 18 amino acids. The germline CDR1 and CDR2 sequences are SGHNT and YYREEE (reference sequence).

V is TRBV18 and J is TRBJ2-3, with 7 positions matching TRBD2. Germline V CDR1 and CDR2: KGHSH, LQKENI. The CDR3 length is 15 residues. V trimming: 3 bases; J trimming: 4 bases; junction bases outside the gene matches: 7. CDR3 sequence reads: CASSPWRGSPDTQYF. The CDR3 region has the DNA TGTGCCAGCTCACCCTGGCGGGGGTCCCCAGATACGCAGTATTTT. The complete variable domain, with remaining parts taken from reference TRBV18 and TRBJ2-3, reads NAGVMQNPRHLVRRRGQEARLRCSPMKGHSHVYWYRQLPEEGLKFMVYLQKENIIDESGMPKERFSAEFPKEGPSILRIQQVVRGDSAAYFCASSPWRGSPDTQYFGPGTRLTVL.

V usage is TRBV6-5 and J usage is TRBJ1-1; 7 positions match TRBD1. V shed 3 bases, J shed 1 base, and the junction held 8 bases outside the gene matches. The CDR3 is made up of 16 amino acids. Germline V gene sequence: CDR1 MNHEY, CDR2 SVGAGI. CDR3 sequence (DNA): TGTGCCAGCAGTTATTCAGGGACAGTTCCGAACACTGAAGCTTTCTTT. Translated, it gives CASSYSGTVPNTEAFF.

This clone was picked up a small number of times. DNA of the CDR3: TGCGCCAGCAGTGAGAGGTTGCGGGAGGGTAAGCTGTTTTTT. This gives the protein CASSERLREGKLFF. This sequence joins TRBV10-1 and TRBJ2-2; TRBD2 matches at 9 bases. This CDR3 has 14 amino acids. V trimming: 2 bases; J trimming: 12 bases; junction bases outside the gene matches: 7. CDR1 is WNHNN and CDR2 is SYGVQD in the germline V gene (reference sequence).

The genes are TRBV13 and TRBJ2-3; TRBD1 is a possible D gene (6 bases). The length of the CDR3 is 15 residues. Germline V gene data show CDR1 as PRHDT and CDR2 as FYEKMQ (reference sequence). Trimming cost V 2 bases and J 3 bases, with 12 bases left between them. CDR3 sequence (DNA): TGTGCCAGCAGCTTAAGAGGGGGTACGACAGATACGCAGTATTTT. This gives the protein CASSLRGGTTDTQYF. Filled out from reference TRBV13 and TRBJ2-3, the complete variable domain reads AAGVIQSPRHLIKEKRETATLKCYPIPRHDTVYWYQQGPGQDPQFLISFYEKMQSDKGSIPDRFSAQQFSDYHSELNMSSLELGDSALYFCASSLRGGTTDTQYFGPGTRLTVL.

The CDR3 DNA sequence: TGTGCCACCAGTGACACCCGAGCGGGAGGAGAGACAGATACGCAGTATTTT. Its translation is CATSDTRAGGETDTQYF. The chain recombines TRBV24-1 with TRBJ2-3; 9 nucleotides agree with TRBD2. The junction had 10 bases not matched to a gene; V was cut back by 4 bases and J by 3 bases. Germline CDR1 KGHDR, CDR2 SFDVKD. CDR3 length: 17 residues.